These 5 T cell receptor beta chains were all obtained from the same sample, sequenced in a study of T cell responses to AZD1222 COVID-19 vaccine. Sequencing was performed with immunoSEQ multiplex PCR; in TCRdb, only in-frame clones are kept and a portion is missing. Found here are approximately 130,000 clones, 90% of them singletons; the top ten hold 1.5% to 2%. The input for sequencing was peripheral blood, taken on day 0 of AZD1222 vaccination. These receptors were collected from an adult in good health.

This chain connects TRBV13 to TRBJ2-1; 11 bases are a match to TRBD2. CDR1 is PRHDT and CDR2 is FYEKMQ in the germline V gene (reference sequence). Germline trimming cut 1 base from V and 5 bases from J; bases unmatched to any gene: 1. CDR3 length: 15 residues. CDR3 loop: CASSLALAGDNEQFF. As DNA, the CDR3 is TGTGCCAGCAGCTTAGCACTAGCGGGGGACAATGAGCAGTTCTTC.

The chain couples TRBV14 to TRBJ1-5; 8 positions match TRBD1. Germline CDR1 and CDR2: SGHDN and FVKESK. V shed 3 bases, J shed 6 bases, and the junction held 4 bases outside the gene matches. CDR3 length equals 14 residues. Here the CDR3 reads CASSQTGAGQPQHF. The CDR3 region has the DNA TGTGCCAGCAGCCAGACAGGGGCCGGTCAGCCCCAGCATTTT.

The CDR3 loop reads CASSQVPGSTEAFF. The CDR3 nucleotides are TGCGCCAGCAGCCAAGTCCCAGGGAGCACTGAAGCTTTCTTT. V gene TRBV4-1 combines with J gene TRBJ1-1; a possible D gene is TRBD1 (5 bases). From germline, CDR1 is MGHRA and CDR2 YSYEKL. The CDR3 spans 14 residues. V dropped 1 base and J dropped 4 bases, with 10 bases sitting between them.

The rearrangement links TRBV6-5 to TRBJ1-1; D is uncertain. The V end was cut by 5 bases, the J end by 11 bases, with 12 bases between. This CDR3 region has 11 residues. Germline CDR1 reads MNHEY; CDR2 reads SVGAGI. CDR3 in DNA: TGTGCCAGCAGTCACGGACTCTGGGCTTTCTTT. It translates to CASSHGLWAFF.

The DNA for the CDR3 is TGTGCCAGCAGGAATACAGGGGGCGACGCTGAAGCTTTCTTT. It translates to CASRNTGGDAEAFF. This chain joins TRBV6-5 and TRBJ1-1; TRBD1 matches at 9 bases. Germline values: CDR1 MNHEY, CDR2 SVGAGI. V lost 6 bases to trimming and J lost 6 bases; unmatched junction nucleotides: 8. The CDR3 has 14 residues.